A single sample is the source of the 18 T cell receptor beta chains below, sequenced in a study of cytomegalovirus exposure and HLA in healthy donors. Primers: 60 Vbeta forward and 13 Jbeta reverse. Produced via immunoSEQ multiplex PCR; TCRdb's table is partial and in-frame only. This table holds 100,000 to 150,000 clones, around four fifths found once. Sequencing was done on a sample of PBMCs. The receptors were sampled from a female donor in good health and CMV-seronegative.

This chain links TRBV4-1 with TRBJ2-7; 14 bases match TRBD2. Per germline, CDR1 MGHRA and CDR2 YSYEKL. The CDR3 consists of 15 residues. The V segment lost 4 bases and the J segment 5 bases; nucleotides outside the gene matches: 4. The DNA of the CDR3 is TGCGCCAGCAGCCCGACTAGCGGGAGGGCCCACGAGCAGTACTTC. This sequence encodes CASSPTSGRAHEQYF.

The V gene is TRBV10-3, the J gene TRBJ2-1; weak D call: TRBD2 (6 bases). The CDR3 loop spans 16 amino acids. Trimming pared 3 bases from V and 4 bases from J, leaving 16 bases between. Germline CDR1 and CDR2: ENHRY and SYGVKD. CDR3 nucleotides: TGTGCCATCAGTGACCCCATCGAGGGAGGTTACAATGAGCAGTTCTTC. Translation gives CAISDPIEGGYNEQFF.

V gene TRBV14 combines with J gene TRBJ1-1, with D maybe TRBD1 (6 bases). Germline V gene lookup returns CDR1 SGHDN and CDR2 FVKESK. The CDR3 is 14 amino acids. With 4 bases removed from V and 6 bases from J, the gap between germline ends came to 15 bases. DNA of the CDR3: TGTGCCAGCAGCCTGGGAGGGGGGTTCGCTGAAGCTTTCTTT. Protein: CASSLGGGFAEAFF.

This sequence joins TRBV7-2 and TRBJ1-2; 8 bases fit TRBD1. The CDR3 contains 13 residues. The germline V gene has CDR1 SGHTA and CDR2 FQGNSA. The trim removed 5 bases at V and 8 bases at J, leaving 7 bases unmatched. CDR3 nucleotides: TGTGCCAGCAGCCGTCAGGGGGCAGGAGGCTACACCTTC. Protein sequence: CASSRQGAGGYTF.

The CDR3 region is CASSPPRGAGDHNEQFF. For the CDR3, the DNA is TGTGCCAGCTCACCACCCCGAGGGGCGGGAGACCACAATGAGCAGTTCTTC. V is TRBV18 and J is TRBJ2-1; TRBD2 aligns across 7 bases. Per germline, CDR1 KGHSH and CDR2 LQKENI. The CDR3 sequence is 17 residues long. V lost 0 bases to trimming and J lost 5 bases; unmatched junction nucleotides: 10.

The chain employs TRBV9 and TRBJ1-6, with 9 bases that match TRBD1. The CDR3 has 15 amino acids. V lost 3 bases and J lost 11; bases outside the gene matches: 9. Germline assignment: CDR1 SGDLS and CDR2 YYNGEE. The CDR3 nucleotides read TGTGCCAGCAGCGCTTCCGGGACAGGGAAGGCACCCCTCCACTTT. It yields the protein CASSASGTGKAPLHF.

This rearrangement joins TRBV6-1 to TRBJ1-6; no reliable D call. Germline CDR1 MNHNS, CDR2 SASEGT. CDR3 length: 13 amino acids. Trimming shortened V by 3 bases and J by 10 bases, and 10 bases separated the two germline ends. CDR3 in amino acids: CASSDPEGSPLHF. The CDR3 bases are TGTGCCAGCAGTGACCCGGAGGGCTCACCCCTCCACTTT.

With respect to this clone: The identical CDR3 is also encoded by other nucleotide sequences in the sample. V usage is TRBV29-1 and J usage is TRBJ1-2; possible D gene TRBD1, 5 bases. The germline CDR1 and CDR2 sequences are SQVTM and ANQGSEA. The CDR3 length is 12 residues. Trimming left V 3 bases short and J 2 bases short, with 7 bases between. The CDR3 protein is CSVEAGNYGYTF. The CDR3 nucleotides are TGCAGCGTTGAGGCAGGGAACTATGGCTACACCTTC.

V usage is TRBV28 and J usage is TRBJ2-5, with D tentatively TRBD2 (5 bases). CDR3 length equals 15 residues. The germline gives CDR1 MDHEN, CDR2 SYDVKM. V was trimmed by 7 bases and J by 1 base, leaving 16 bases between them. In DNA form, the CDR3 reads TGTGCCAGCATTGAGAGAGGGCTTATCCAAGAGACCCAGTACTTC. Its translation is CASIERGLIQETQYF.

The V gene is TRBV4-2, the J gene TRBJ2-7; D perhaps matches TRBD1 (6 bases). Germline values: CDR1 LGHNA, CDR2 YNFKEQ. The V gene lost 3 bases and the J gene lost 0 bases, with 12 bases spanning the gap. This CDR3 contains 15 residues. Here the CDR3 reads CASSQLTGSSYEQYF. Written as DNA, the CDR3 is TGTGCCAGCAGCCAGTTAACAGGGAGCTCCTACGAGCAGTACTTC.

The chain joins TRBV5-5 to TRBJ1-5; D is unclear. V lost 0 bases and J 5 bases, leaving 9 bases between the germline ends. Germline values: CDR1 SGHKS, CDR2 YYEKEE (reference sequence). This CDR3 comprises 14 residues. The CDR3 region is CASSLEPNYQPQHF. CDR3 bases: TGTGCCAGCAGCTTGGAACCGAACTATCAGCCCCAGCATTTT.

The chain carries TRBV7-9 and TRBJ1-2, with 10 bases aligning to TRBD1. CDR1 and CDR2 from the germline V gene are SEHNR and FQNEAQ (reference sequence). V was pared by 2 bases and J by 6 bases, with 3 bases of the junction left unmatched. The CDR3 contains 14 residues. CDR3 protein: CASSLSGQGNGYTF. The CDR3 bases are TGTGCCAGCAGCTTATCGGGACAGGGGAATGGCTACACCTTC.

This chain uses TRBV29-1 with TRBJ2-3; possible D gene TRBD2, 7 bases. The CDR3 length is 17 residues. Germline CDR1 and CDR2: SQVTM and ANQGSEA. V was pared by 4 bases and J by 2 bases, with 22 bases between. The CDR3 DNA reads as TGCAGCGTTGCAGGGCAGGGAGGAGGGGGGGTCACAGATACGCAGTATTTT. It codes for CSVAGQGGGGVTDTQYF.

J is TRBJ1-3 and V is TRBV7-2, with D maybe TRBD1 (6 bases). The CDR3 has 14 amino acids. Germline lookup yields CDR1 SGHTA and CDR2 FQGNSA. The ends were cut back, 3 bases at V and 0 bases at J, with 6 bases in the middle. The CDR3 bases are TGTGCCAGCAGCTTGGGACACTCTGGAAACACCATATATTTT. Translated: CASSLGHSGNTIYF. The full variable domain, completed using reference TRBV7-2 and TRBJ1-3, is GAGVSQSPSNKVTEKGKDVELRCDPISGHTALYWYRQSLGQGLEFLIYFQGNSAPDKSGLPSDRFSAERTGGSVSTLTIQRTQQEDSAVYLCASSLGHSGNTIYFGEGSWLTVV.

CDR3: CASSLGSTPGYEQYF. The CDR3 DNA sequence: TGTGCCAGCAGCCTCGGGAGTACCCCGGGCTACGAGCAGTACTTC. This chain connects TRBV7-6 to TRBJ2-7; D possibly corresponds to TRBD2 (6 bases). V lost 5 bases, J lost 3 bases, and 17 bases lay in between. Germline V CDR1 and CDR2: SGHVS, FNYEAQ. The CDR3 runs 15 residues.

This clone appeared a few times. The rearrangement links TRBV5-1 to TRBJ2-7, with 10 positions matching TRBD1. The CDR3 has 14 amino acids. The V and J ends lost 4 bases and 6 bases, in that order; junction bases with no gene match: 7. CDR1 and CDR2 from the germline V gene are SGHRS and YFSETQ. CDR3 protein: CASSLGDRGTEQYF. CDR3 nucleotides: TGCGCCAGCAGCCTGGGGGACAGGGGAACCGAGCAGTACTTC.

The J gene is TRBJ2-3, the V gene TRBV4-3, with D possibly matching TRBD2 (5 bases). V lost 0 bases to trimming and J lost 3 bases, with 10 bases between them. The germline CDR1 and CDR2 sequences are LGHNA and YSLEER. This CDR3 comprises 15 residues. CDR3 in amino acids: CASSQEEAGTDTQYF. The CDR3 nucleotides read TGCGCCAGCAGCCAAGAGGAGGCTGGGACAGATACGCAGTATTTT.

The rearrangement joins TRBV13 to TRBJ2-7; 12 bases fit TRBD2. Trimming at V came to 5 bases and at J to 6 bases, leaving 5 bases not matched to a gene. The CDR3 spans 14 residues. The germline V gene has CDR1 PRHDT and CDR2 FYEKMQ (reference sequence). CDR3 sequence: CASSQTSGRGEQYF. The CDR3 nucleotides read TGTGCCAGCAGCCAGACTAGCGGGAGAGGCGAGCAGTACTTC.